The clone carrying this T cell receptor (beta chain) was counted many times. The data are from a study of blood T cell repertoires in COVID-19. Study-wide context: Sites across the United States, Italy and Spain contributed samples from acute and convalescent COVID-19.

Authors' processing steps: Reference gene primer amplification gave nucleated cell count estimates. The table came from immunoSEQ multiplex PCR; TCRdb's copy has only in-frame clones and leaves some out. The DNA was the basis for D and trimming; V, J and clone size are from that table. The sample holds about 210,000 clones, about four fifths seen once. This TCR came from a woman between 50 and 59 years old with acute or convalescent COVID-19. Specimen: peripheral blood.

The CDR3 is CASSVAGGYEQFF. Written as DNA, the CDR3 is TGTGCCAGCAGTGTAGCGGGAGGGTATGAGCAGTTCTTC. This chain connects TRBV28 to TRBJ2-1; 11 nucleotides match TRBD2. The V gene end was trimmed by 5 bases and the J gene end by 8 bases; junction bases not matched to a gene: 2. The CDR3 totals 13 residues. Germline V CDR1 and CDR2: MDHEN, SYDVKM.